This T cell receptor beta chain came from a study of OX40 agonist ivuxolimab in advanced cancers. Across the study: Ivuxolimab is a fully human IgG2 antibody that activates OX40 (CD134). Enrollees could have had prior anti-PD-1, anti-PD-L1 or anti-CTLA-4 therapy, which 40% had received.

The CDR3 is 14 amino acids. The V gene's germline CDR1 is MDHEN and CDR2 SYDVKM. The trim removed 5 bases at V and 7 bases at J, leaving 8 bases unmatched. Study outcomes and limitations: The 0.1-3.0 mg/kg partial responders had among the lowest clonal expansion. There were, on average, more expanded clones in CD8+ T cells than in CD4+.

Concerning this clone: Its target is not known.

The repertoire was sequenced with immunoSEQ multiplex PCR; TCRdb's copy has only in-frame clones and lacks some. The table shows 55,000 to 60,000 clones, with over 80% occurring only once. The chain carries TRBV28 and TRBJ2-5; 9 bases are a match to TRBD2. The specimen was CD4+ or CD8+ T cells sorted from blood, collected in a trial of the OX40 agonist ivuxolimab. The receptor was derived from an adult with an advanced solid tumor such as melanoma, head and neck, liver or kidney cancer. The CDR3: CASSTYSGSRTQYF. For the CDR3, the DNA is TGTGCCAGCAGTACTTATAGCGGGAGCCGGACCCAGTACTTC.